This is a list of T cell receptor beta chains from one sample in a study of blood T cell repertoires in COVID-19. Profiled with immunoSEQ multiplex PCR; TCRdb holds only in-frame clones, not every one. The repertoire includes more than 300,000 clones, 88% of them detected once, and approximately 1.2% sits in the top ten. The material sequenced was PBMCs or T cells enriched from blood (not recorded which). These receptors all stem from a woman aged 18-30 years who had recovered from COVID-19. CDR3s include the opening cysteine and the closing phenylalanine or tryptophan. D genes are given only for firm matches. Size is stated for part of the rows, as once, few or many counts, or as a class when the clone is expanded.

-,-,TRBV6-4,TRBJ1-6,16,CASSDGAGIDNSPLHF,TGTGCCAGCAGTGACGGGGCAGGGATAGATAATTCACCCCTCCACTTT
-,-,TRBV15,TRBJ1-5,17,CATSREGLTVRVEPQHF,TGTGCCACCAGCAGAGAGGGCCTGACAGTCCGGGTAGAGCCCCAGCATTTT
-,-,TRBV30,TRBJ1-1,14,CAWTSQGLATEAFF,TGTGCCTGGACCTCCCAGGGGTTGGCCACTGAAGCTTTCTTT
-,-,TRBV27,TRBJ1-6,14,CASSYGDANSPLHF,TGTGCCAGCAGCTACGGAGACGCTAATTCACCCCTCCACTTT
-,-,TRBV27,TRBJ1-1,14,CASKMRRVNTEAFF,TGTGCCAGCAAGATGCGGCGGGTGAACACTGAAGCTTTCTTT
-,TRBD2,TRBV28,TRBJ2-3,16,CASRTGTSGGTDTQYF,TGTGCCAGTCGTACCGGGACTAGCGGGGGCACAGATACGCAGTATTTT
-,-,TRBV2,TRBJ2-3,10,CASSEEGKYF,TGTGCCAGCAGTGAAGAGGGGAAGTATTTT
-,-,TRBV5-4,TRBJ2-7,14,CASSYAGRSYEQYF,TGTGCCAGCAGCTATGCGGGACGCTCCTACGAGCAGTACTTC
-,-,TRBV5-1,TRBJ1-5,15,CASSLQGKYNQPQHF,TGCGCCAGCAGCTTACAGGGCAAGTACAATCAGCCCCAGCATTTT
-,-,TRBV12-1,TRBJ2-7,16,CASSSVTSGAAYEQYF,TGTGCCAGCAGCTCGGTGACTAGCGGAGCCGCCTACGAGCAGTACTTC
-,-,TRBV19,TRBJ1-1,14,CASSEARVSTEAFF,TGTGCCAGTAGTGAGGCCAGGGTGAGCACTGAAGCTTTCTTT
-,TRBD1,TRBV9,TRBJ2-1,13,CASSGQGDNEQFF,TGTGCCAGCAGCGGACAGGGGGACAATGAGCAGTTCTTC
once,TRBD1,TRBV7-3,TRBJ1-2,17,CASSPAGGGEINYGYTF,TGTGCCAGCAGCCCCGCAGGGGGCGGCGAAATAAACTATGGCTACACCTTC
-,-,TRBV28,TRBJ2-6,15,CASSYSGSGANVLTF,TGTGCCAGCAGTTACTCGGGCTCTGGGGCCAACGTCCTGACTTTC
-,TRBD2,TRBV30,TRBJ2-3,16,CASSRAGGPWADTQYF,TGTGCCTCCTCCCGAGCGGGGGGGCCATGGGCAGATACGCAGTATTTT
-,TRBD1,TRBV7-9,TRBJ1-5,18,CASSLASVAGGGNQPQHF,TGTGCCAGCAGCTTAGCGAGCGTGGCAGGGGGCGGCAATCAGCCCCAGCATTTT
-,-,TRBV6-5,TRBJ2-7,14,CASSMRRRVYEQYF,TGTGCCAGCAGCATGAGGCGGCGGGTATACGAGCAGTACTTC
-,-,TRBV29-1,TRBJ1-1,14,CSVPAQDGNTEAFF,TGCAGCGTACCCGCACAGGACGGGAACACTGAAGCTTTCTTT
-,TRBD2,TRBV3-1/TRBV3-2,TRBJ2-4,19,CASSQDKAGGHVAKNIQYF,TGTGCCAGCAGCCAAGATAAAGCGGGGGGGCACGTAGCCAAAAACATTCAGTACTTC
-,-,TRBV30,TRBJ1-1,15,CAWSVLETGGTEAFF,TGTGCCTGGAGTGTACTTGAGACGGGGGGCACTGAAGCTTTCTTT
-,TRBD2,TRBV28,TRBJ2-3,21,CASSPATILRLAGDRTDTQYF,TGTGCCAGCAGTCCTGCAACCATTTTGAGACTAGCGGGGGACCGCACAGATACGCAGTATTTT
-,-,TRBV7-9,TRBJ1-4,12,CASSPPNEKLFF,TGTGCCAGCAGCCCTCCTAATGAAAAACTGTTTTTT
-,-,TRBV2,TRBJ1-2,13,CASRGTTVHGYTF,TGTGCCAGCAGGGGGACAACAGTTCATGGCTACACCTTC